Listed below are T cell receptor beta chains from one sample, sequenced in a study of cytomegalovirus exposure and HLA in healthy donors. Sequencing was performed with immunoSEQ multiplex PCR; in TCRdb, only in-frame clones are kept and a portion is missing. There are about 160,000 clones in the sample; approximately 76% occur only once, and over 1.1% lies in the top ten. The sequenced sample consisted of PBMCs. These receptors originate from a man aged 55-75 years in good health and CMV-seronegative. Both conserved end residues are part of each CDR3. Fields, in order: clone size, V gene, D gene, J gene, CDR3 DNA, CDR3 protein. D genes are given only for firm matches. A row's size may be missing; if present it is once, few, many or a size class.

NA	TRBV11-3	TRBD2	TRBJ2-2	TGTGCCAGCAGCTTGGGCGGGAGGATTAGCACCGGGGAGCTGTTTTTT	CASSLGGRISTGELFF
few	TRBV6-4	NA	TRBJ2-1	TGTGCCAGCAGTGAAGAGGGTATGGGCAATGAGCAGTTCTTC	CASSEEGMGNEQFF
NA	TRBV6-5	TRBD1	TRBJ2-7	TGTGCCAGCGCGATGGGACAGGGGCCCTACGAGCAGTACTTC	CASAMGQGPYEQYF
NA	TRBV5-6	TRBD1	TRBJ2-2	TGTGCCAGCAGCAGGGACAGGGGGCTATTGATAGCCGGGGAGCTGTTTTTT	CASSRDRGLLIAGELFF
few	TRBV6-6	TRBD1	TRBJ2-3	TGTGCCTGCCCCCCAGGGGGACCAGATACGCAGTATTTT	CACPPGGPDTQYF
once	TRBV30	TRBD1	TRBJ2-5	TGTGCCTGGGGTCCAGGGATACAGGGGTTAGCGGAGACCCAGTACTTC	CAWGPGIQGLAETQYF
NA	TRBV6-5	NA	TRBJ1-2	TGTGCCAGCAGTTATCAGCGGGCGGTCGGCTACACCTTC	CASSYQRAVGYTF
NA	TRBV15	TRBD1	TRBJ1-2	TGTGCCACCAGAGGCGAGGGGGCGGACTATGGCTACACCTTC	CATRGEGADYGYTF
NA	TRBV25-1	TRBD1	TRBJ2-7	TGTGCCAGCCGGGACAGCCTCTACGAGCAGTACTTC	CASRDSLYEQYF
NA	TRBV29-1	TRBD2	TRBJ2-3	TGCAGCGTTACTAGCGGGAGCACAGATACGCAGTATTTT	CSVTSGSTDTQYF
NA	TRBV5-6	TRBD1	TRBJ2-7	TGTGCCAGCAGCCCCGGGACAGGGGCCCCACTCCCCGAGCAGTACTTC	CASSPGTGAPLPEQYF
few	TRBV4-3	NA	TRBJ2-3	TGCGCCAGCAGCCAGGACAGTAAACCCACAGATACGCAGTATTTT	CASSQDSKPTDTQYF
once	TRBV9	NA	TRBJ2-7	TGTGCCAGCAGCGTAGGCCCAGCGGGGAGGGGGGAGCAGTACTTC	CASSVGPAGRGEQYF
NA	TRBV6-5	NA	TRBJ1-2	TGTGCCAGCAGTTACGAGGGGGGGGCGACCTATGGCTACACCTTC	CASSYEGGATYGYTF
few	TRBV28	TRBD2	TRBJ2-3	TGTGCCAGCAGTACGCCCCTAGCGGGGGGACAGATAGCGACGCAGTATTTT	CASSTPLAGGQIATQYF
once	TRBV7-9	NA	TRBJ1-4	TGTGCCAGCAGCTCTACAGGGTGGGAAAAACTGTTTTTT	CASSSTGWEKLFF
few	TRBV18	NA	TRBJ2-5	TGTGCCAGCTCAAAACGGACGGGGGTGGACCAAGGAGAGACCCAGTACTTC	CASSKRTGVDQGETQYF
few	TRBV27	TRBD2	TRBJ2-7	TGTGCCAGCAGTTTATATTCGATATCGGGGGGAACCTACGAGCAGTACTTC	CASSLYSISGGTYEQYF
NA	TRBV11-2	NA	TRBJ2-1	TGTGCCAGCAGCCCCCATCCAGTTTACAATGAGCAGTTCTTC	CASSPHPVYNEQFF
NA	TRBV6-1	TRBD1	TRBJ2-2	TGTGCCAGCAGTACCGGGACAGCCAACACCGGGGAGCTGTTTTTT	CASSTGTANTGELFF
NA	TRBV7-9	TRBD1	TRBJ2-3	TGTGCCAGCAGCTCCGGACAGGGGGCATACTTAGGTGAAGATACGCAGTATTTT	CASSSGQGAYLGEDTQYF
few	TRBV7-2	NA	TRBJ2-4	TGTGCCAGCAGCTATAGAGGGGGGGACATTCAGTACTTC	CASSYRGGDIQYF
NA	TRBV7-2	TRBD1	TRBJ1-3	TGTGCCAGCAGCTTTAGGGGACAGGCTGAAGGAAACACCATATATTTT	CASSFRGQAEGNTIYF
NA	TRBV7-2	NA	TRBJ1-5	TGTGCCAGCAGCTTCTGGGGGGTGGGCAATCAGCCCCAGCATTTT	CASSFWGVGNQPQHF
NA	TRBV11-3	TRBD1	TRBJ1-3	TGTGCCAGCAGCCCAACTCAAACAGGGGGCGGTGGAAACACCATATATTTT	CASSPTQTGGGGNTIYF
once	TRBV28	NA	TRBJ2-2	TGTGCCAGCAGTTCCGGGACAACCCTATACGCGAACACCGGGGAGCTGTTTTTT	CASSSGTTLYANTGELFF
few	TRBV7-6	NA	TRBJ1-1	TGTGCCAGCAGCTCCCAGACAGAGCTGAACACTGAAGCTTTCTTT	CASSSQTELNTEAFF
NA	TRBV5-1	TRBD1	TRBJ2-6	TGCGCCAGCAGCGGGGCGACAGGGGGCATTAGCTCTGGGGCCAACGTCCTGACTTTC	CASSGATGGISSGANVLTF
NA	TRBV18	TRBD1	TRBJ1-5	TGTGCCAGCTCACCCGGGACAGTCACAGCTGGTCAGCCCCAGCATTTT	CASSPGTVTAGQPQHF
NA	TRBV4-3	TRBD2	TRBJ2-3	TGCGCCAGCAGCCAAGATTGGGCGGGGGTGGGGGATACGCAGTATTTT	CASSQDWAGVGDTQYF
NA	TRBV7-2	TRBD1	TRBJ2-7	TGTGCCAGCAGCCCTAGACAGGGAGCCTACGAGCAGTACTTC	CASSPRQGAYEQYF
NA	TRBV7-7	TRBD1	TRBJ2-7	TGTGCCAGCAGCCCCGACAGGGGAAACGAGCAGTACTTC	CASSPDRGNEQYF
NA	TRBV7-8	NA	TRBJ1-4	TGTGCCAGCAGCTTAGGGCAGTCTTACACTAATGAAAAACTGTTTTTT	CASSLGQSYTNEKLFF
NA	TRBV2	NA	TRBJ2-3	TGTGCCAGCAGTGGAGAGGGAACTCCCACAGATACGCAGTATTTT	CASSGEGTPTDTQYF
NA	TRBV6-1	NA	TRBJ2-3	TGTGCCAGCAGTACCACAGGGTGGACAGATACGCAGTATTTT	CASSTTGWTDTQYF
NA	TRBV27	TRBD1	TRBJ1-2	TGTGCCAGCAGTTTAAGGGGGCAGCTCTCTGGCTACACCTTC	CASSLRGQLSGYTF
few	TRBV11-2	TRBD2	TRBJ2-1	TGTGCCAGCAGCTTAACAGCGGGAGGCGATGAGCAGTTCTTC	CASSLTAGGDEQFF
NA	TRBV5-4	TRBD2	TRBJ2-1	TGTGCCAGCAGCTGGGGTGGTAGCGGGCTGTACAATGAGCAGTTCTTC	CASSWGGSGLYNEQFF
NA	TRBV27	TRBD2	TRBJ2-7	TGTGCCAGCAGTGCTGCTATGGGCGGGAGATCCTACGAGCAGTACTTC	CASSAAMGGRSYEQYF
few	TRBV7-9	NA	TRBJ2-2	TGTTCCAGCAGCGATCCCGACAGGATGCAAACCGGGGAGCTGTTTTTT	CSSSDPDRMQTGELFF
few	TRBV7-8	NA	TRBJ2-7	TGTGCCAGCAGCTTACGGTTTGGGGGCGCCTACGAGCAGTACTTC	CASSLRFGGAYEQYF
NA	TRBV27	NA	TRBJ2-5	TGTGCCAGCAAACTCCTTCGGGGGCAAGAGACCCAGTACTTC	CASKLLRGQETQYF
few	TRBV6-6	TRBD1	TRBJ1-1	TGTGCCAGCAGTCGGGGACAGGGACTGAACACTGAAGCTTTCTTT	CASSRGQGLNTEAFF
NA	TRBV6-1	TRBD2	TRBJ2-7	TGTGCCAGCAGTGCCTCCGGGACTAGCGGTTCCTACGAGCAGTACTTC	CASSASGTSGSYEQYF
few	TRBV4-3	TRBD1	TRBJ1-2	TGCGCCAGCAGCCAGACCTCGGACAGGGACTATGGCTACACCTTC	CASSQTSDRDYGYTF
NA	TRBV11-2	NA	TRBJ2-7	TGTGCCAGCAGTTCCACCCCCTACGAGCAGTACTTC	CASSSTPYEQYF
NA	TRBV10-3	TRBD1	TRBJ1-2	TGTGCCATCAGTGAGGTGGACAGGGGGTATGGCTACACCTTC	CAISEVDRGYGYTF
NA	TRBV11-2	TRBD2	TRBJ2-1	TGTGCCAGCAGCTTAGCCGGGACTAGCGGGAGTAATGAGCAGTTCTTC	CASSLAGTSGSNEQFF
NA	TRBV6-5	NA	TRBJ1-5	TGTGCCAGCAGTTGGGTTCGGAGGGGCAATCAGCCCCAGCATTTT	CASSWVRRGNQPQHF